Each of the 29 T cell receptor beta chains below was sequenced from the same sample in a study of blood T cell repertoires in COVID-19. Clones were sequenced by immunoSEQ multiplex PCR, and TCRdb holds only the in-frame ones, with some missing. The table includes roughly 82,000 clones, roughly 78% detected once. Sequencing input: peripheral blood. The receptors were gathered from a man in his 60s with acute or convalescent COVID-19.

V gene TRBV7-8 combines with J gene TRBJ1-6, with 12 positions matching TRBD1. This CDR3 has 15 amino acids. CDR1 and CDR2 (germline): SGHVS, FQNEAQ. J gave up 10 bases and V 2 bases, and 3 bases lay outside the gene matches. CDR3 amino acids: CASSLLGQGASPLHF. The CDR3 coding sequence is TGTGCCAGCAGCTTACTGGGACAGGGGGCGTCACCCCTCCACTTT.

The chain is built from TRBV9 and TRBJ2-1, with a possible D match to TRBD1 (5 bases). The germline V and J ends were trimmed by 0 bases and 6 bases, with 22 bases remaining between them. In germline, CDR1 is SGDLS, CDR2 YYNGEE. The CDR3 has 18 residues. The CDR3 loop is CASSVGSGGWGSPNEQFF. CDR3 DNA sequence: TGTGCCAGCAGCGTAGGCTCAGGTGGGTGGGGCTCACCCAATGAGCAGTTCTTC.

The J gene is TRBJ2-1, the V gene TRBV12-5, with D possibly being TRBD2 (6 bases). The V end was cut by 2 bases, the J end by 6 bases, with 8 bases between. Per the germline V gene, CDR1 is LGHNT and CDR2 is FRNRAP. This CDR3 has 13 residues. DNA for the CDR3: TGTGCTAGTGGTTTGTTCGGGGGCAATGAGCAGTTCTTC. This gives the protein CASGLFGGNEQFF.

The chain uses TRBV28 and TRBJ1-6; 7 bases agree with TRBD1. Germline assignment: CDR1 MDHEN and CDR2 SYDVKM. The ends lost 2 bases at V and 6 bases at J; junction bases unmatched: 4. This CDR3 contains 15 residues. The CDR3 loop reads CASSLPTGRNSPLHF. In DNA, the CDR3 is TGTGCCAGCAGTTTACCGACAGGGCGTAATTCACCCCTCCACTTT.

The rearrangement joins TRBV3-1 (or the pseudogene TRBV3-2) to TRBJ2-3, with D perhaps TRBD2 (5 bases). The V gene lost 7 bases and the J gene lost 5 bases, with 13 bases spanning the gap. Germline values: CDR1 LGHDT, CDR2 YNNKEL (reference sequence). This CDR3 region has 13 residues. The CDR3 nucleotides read TGTGCCAGCACCGAAAGCGAGGGAGATACGCAGTATTTT. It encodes CASTESEGDTQYF.

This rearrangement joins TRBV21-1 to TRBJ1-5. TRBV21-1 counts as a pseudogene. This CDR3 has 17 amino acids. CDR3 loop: CASSKALLCGVNQPQHF. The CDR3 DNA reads TGTGCCAGCAGCAAAGCGCTTTTGTGCGGGGTCAATCAGCCCCAGCATTTT.

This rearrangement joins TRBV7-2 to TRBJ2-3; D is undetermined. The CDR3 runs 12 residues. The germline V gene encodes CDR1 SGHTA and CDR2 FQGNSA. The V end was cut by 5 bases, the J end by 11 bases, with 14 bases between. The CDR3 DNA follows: TGTGCCAGCAGCCCCCTAAAGATTAAGCAGTATTTT. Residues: CASSPLKIKQYF.

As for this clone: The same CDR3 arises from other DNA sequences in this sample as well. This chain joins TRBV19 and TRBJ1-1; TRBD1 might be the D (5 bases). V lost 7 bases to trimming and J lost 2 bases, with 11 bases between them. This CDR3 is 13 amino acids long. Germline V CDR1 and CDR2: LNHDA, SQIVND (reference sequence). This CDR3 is CASTLGGNTEAFF. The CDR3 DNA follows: TGTGCCAGTACTTTGGGGGGTAACACTGAAGCTTTCTTT.

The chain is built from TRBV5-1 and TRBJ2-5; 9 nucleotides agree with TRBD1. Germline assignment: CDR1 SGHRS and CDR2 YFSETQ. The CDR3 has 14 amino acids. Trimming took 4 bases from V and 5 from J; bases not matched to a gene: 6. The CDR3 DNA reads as TGCGCCAGCAGCGAAGGGACAGGGATTGAGACCCAGTACTTC. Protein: CASSEGTGIETQYF.

The CDR3 bases are TGTGCCAGCAGAGGACAGGGAGGCACCGGGGAGCTGTTTTTT. It codes for CASRGQGGTGELFF. The chain couples TRBV2 to TRBJ2-2; 8 bases are shared with TRBD1. The CDR3 is 14 residues long. From germline, CDR1 is SNHLY and CDR2 FYNNEI. The J segment lost 4 bases and the V segment lost 6 bases, leaving 4 bases of the junction unmatched.

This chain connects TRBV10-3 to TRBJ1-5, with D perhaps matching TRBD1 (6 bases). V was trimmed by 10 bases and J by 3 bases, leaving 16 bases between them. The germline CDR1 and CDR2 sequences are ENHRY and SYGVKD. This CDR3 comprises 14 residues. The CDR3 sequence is CATAHRVDNQPQHF. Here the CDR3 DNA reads TGTGCCACGGCACACAGGGTGGACAATCAGCCCCAGCATTTT.

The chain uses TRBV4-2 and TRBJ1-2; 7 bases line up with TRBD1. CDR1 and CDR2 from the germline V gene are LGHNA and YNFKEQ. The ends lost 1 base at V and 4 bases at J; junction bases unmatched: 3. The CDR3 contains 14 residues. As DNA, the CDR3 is TGTGCCAGCAGCCAAGGACAGGGAGGCTATGGCTACACCTTC. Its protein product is CASSQGQGGYGYTF.

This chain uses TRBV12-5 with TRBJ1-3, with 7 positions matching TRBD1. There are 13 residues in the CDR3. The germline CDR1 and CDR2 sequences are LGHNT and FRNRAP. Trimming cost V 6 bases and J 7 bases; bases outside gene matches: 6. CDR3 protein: CASGKDRVNTIYF. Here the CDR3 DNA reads TGTGCTAGTGGCAAAGACAGGGTTAACACCATATATTTT.

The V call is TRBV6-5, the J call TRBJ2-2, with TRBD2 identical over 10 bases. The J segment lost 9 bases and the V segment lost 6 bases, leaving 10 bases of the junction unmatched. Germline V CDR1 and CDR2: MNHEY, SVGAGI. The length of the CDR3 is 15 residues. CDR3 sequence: CASRSGTSDLRELFF. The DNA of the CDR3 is TGTGCCAGCAGATCCGGGACTAGCGATTTAAGGGAGCTGTTTTTT.

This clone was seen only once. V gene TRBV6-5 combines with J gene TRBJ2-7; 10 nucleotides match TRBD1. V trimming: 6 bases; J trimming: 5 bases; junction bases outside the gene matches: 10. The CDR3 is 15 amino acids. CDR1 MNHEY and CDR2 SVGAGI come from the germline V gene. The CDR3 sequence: CASRSRDRGPHEQYF. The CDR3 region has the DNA TGTGCCAGCAGATCCCGGGACAGGGGTCCCCACGAGCAGTACTTC.

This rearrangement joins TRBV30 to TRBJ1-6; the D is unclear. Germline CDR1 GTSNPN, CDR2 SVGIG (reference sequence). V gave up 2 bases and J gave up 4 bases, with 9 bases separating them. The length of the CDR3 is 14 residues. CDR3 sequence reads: CAWSSSGYNSPLHF. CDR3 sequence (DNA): TGTGCCTGGAGTTCCTCGGGTTATAATTCACCCCTCCACTTT. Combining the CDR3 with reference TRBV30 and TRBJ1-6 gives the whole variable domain SQTIHQWPATLVQPVGSPLSLECTVEGTSNPNLYWYRQAAGRGLQLLFYSVGIGQISSEVPQNLSASRPQDRQFILSSKKLLLSDSGFYLCAWSSSGYNSPLHFGNGTRLTVT.

The CDR3 DNA sequence: TGCAGCTACGGGACAGCCTACGAGCAGTACTTC. Amino acids: CSYGTAYEQYF. This chain connects TRBV29-1 to TRBJ2-7, with 7 bases matching TRBD1. Trimming at V came to 8 bases and at J to 2 bases, leaving 3 bases not matched to a gene. The CDR3 is made up of 11 amino acids. CDR1 is SQVTM, CDR2 ANQGSEA, per germline.

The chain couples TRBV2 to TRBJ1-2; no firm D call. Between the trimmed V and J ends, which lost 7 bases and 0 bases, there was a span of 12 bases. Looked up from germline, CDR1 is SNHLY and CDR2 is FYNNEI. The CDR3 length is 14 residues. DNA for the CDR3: TGTGCCAGCACCGTTGATGCAGCTAACTATGGCTACACCTTC. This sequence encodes CASTVDAANYGYTF. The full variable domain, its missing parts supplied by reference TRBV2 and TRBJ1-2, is EPEVTQTPSHQVTQMGQEVILRCVPISNHLYFYWYRQILGQKVEFLVSFYNNEISEKSEIFDDQFSVERPDGSNFTLKIRSTKLEDSAMYFCASTVDAANYGYTFGSGTRLTVV.

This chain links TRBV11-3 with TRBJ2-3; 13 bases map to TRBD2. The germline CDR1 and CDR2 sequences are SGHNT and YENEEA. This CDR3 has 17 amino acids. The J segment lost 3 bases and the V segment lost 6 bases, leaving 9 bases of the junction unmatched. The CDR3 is CASSRRTSGSGTDTQYF. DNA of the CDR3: TGTGCCAGCAGTCGGCGGACTAGCGGGAGTGGTACAGATACGCAGTATTTT.

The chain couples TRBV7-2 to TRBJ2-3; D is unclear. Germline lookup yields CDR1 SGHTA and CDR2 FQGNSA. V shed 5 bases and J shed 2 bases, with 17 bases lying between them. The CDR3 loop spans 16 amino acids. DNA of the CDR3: TGTGCCAGCAGCCCGCGAAGGTTGGGCAACACAGATACGCAGTATTTT. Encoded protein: CASSPRRLGNTDTQYF.

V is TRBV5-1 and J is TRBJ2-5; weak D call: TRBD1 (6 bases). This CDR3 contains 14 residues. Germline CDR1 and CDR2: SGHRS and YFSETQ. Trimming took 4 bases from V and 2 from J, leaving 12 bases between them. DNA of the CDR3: TGCGCCAGCAGCCCAGGACAGTTTCAAGAGACCCAGTACTTC. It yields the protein CASSPGQFQETQYF.

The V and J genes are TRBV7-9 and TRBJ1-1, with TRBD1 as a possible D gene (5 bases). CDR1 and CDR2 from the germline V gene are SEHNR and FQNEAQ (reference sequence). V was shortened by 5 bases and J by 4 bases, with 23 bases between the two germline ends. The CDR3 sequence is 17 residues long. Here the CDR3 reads CASSPNQIGAGGTEAFF. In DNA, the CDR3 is TGTGCCAGCAGCCCCAATCAAATTGGGGCGGGGGGCACTGAAGCTTTCTTT.

Written as DNA, the CDR3 is TGTGCCAGCAGCCCGTTTGGCTGGGAGCAGTACTTC. Its protein is CASSPFGWEQYF. The V and J genes are TRBV12-3 or TRBV12-4 and TRBJ2-7; D is uncertain. The CDR3 runs 12 residues. V lost 6 bases, J lost 7 bases, and 13 bases lay in between.

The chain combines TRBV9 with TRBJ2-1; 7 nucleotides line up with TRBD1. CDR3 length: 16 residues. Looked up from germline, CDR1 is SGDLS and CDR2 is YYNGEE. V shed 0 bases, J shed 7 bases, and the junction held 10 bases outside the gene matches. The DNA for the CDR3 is TGTGCCAGCAGCGTAGGATTACAGGGGTTATGGAATGAGCAGTTCTTC. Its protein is CASSVGLQGLWNEQFF. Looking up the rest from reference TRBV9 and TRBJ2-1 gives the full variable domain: DSGVTQTPKHLITATGQRVTLRCSPRSGDLSVYWYQQSLDQGLQFLIQYYNGEERAKGNILERFSAQQFPDLHSELNLSSLELGDSALYFCASSVGLQGLWNEQFFGPGTRLTVL.

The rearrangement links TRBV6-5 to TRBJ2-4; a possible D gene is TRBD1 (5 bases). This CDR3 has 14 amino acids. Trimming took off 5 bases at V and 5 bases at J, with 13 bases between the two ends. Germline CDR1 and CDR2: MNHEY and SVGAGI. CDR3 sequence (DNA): TGTGCCAGCAGTCTTCAGGGAAGGGAAAACATTCAGTACTTC. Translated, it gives CASSLQGRENIQYF.

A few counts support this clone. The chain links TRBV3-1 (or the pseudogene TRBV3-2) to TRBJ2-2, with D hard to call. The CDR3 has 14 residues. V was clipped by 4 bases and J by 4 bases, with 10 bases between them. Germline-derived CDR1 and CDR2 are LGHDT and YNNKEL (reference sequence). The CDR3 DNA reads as TGTGCCAGCAGCCTCTCTCCCGGCACCGGGGAGCTGTTTTTT. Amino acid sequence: CASSLSPGTGELFF.

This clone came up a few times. Here the CDR3 DNA reads TGTGCCAGCAGCTCGCGGACAGGGTCATTGGATGAGCAGTTCTTC. Its protein product is CASSSRTGSLDEQFF. The chain joins TRBV3-1 (or the pseudogene TRBV3-2) to TRBJ2-1, with TRBD1 matching over 8 bases. This CDR3 contains 15 residues. Germline assignment: CDR1 LGHDT and CDR2 YNNKEL (reference sequence). With 5 bases clipped from V and 8 bases from J, the junction kept 11 bases outside the gene matches.

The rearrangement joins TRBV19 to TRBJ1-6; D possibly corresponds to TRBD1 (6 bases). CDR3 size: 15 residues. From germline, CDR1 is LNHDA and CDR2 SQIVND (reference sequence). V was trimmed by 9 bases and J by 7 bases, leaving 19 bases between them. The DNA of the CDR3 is TGTGCCAGCACCAGGGGCCAGTCGCAAAATTCACCCCTCCACTTT. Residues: CASTRGQSQNSPLHF.

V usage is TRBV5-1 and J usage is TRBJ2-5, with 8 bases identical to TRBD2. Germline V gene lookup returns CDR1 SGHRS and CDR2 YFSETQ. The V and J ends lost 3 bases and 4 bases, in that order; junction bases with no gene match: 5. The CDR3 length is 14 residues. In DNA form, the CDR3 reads TGCGCCAGCAGCTCCGGGGGACTAGGAGAGACCCAGTACTTC. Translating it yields CASSSGGLGETQYF.